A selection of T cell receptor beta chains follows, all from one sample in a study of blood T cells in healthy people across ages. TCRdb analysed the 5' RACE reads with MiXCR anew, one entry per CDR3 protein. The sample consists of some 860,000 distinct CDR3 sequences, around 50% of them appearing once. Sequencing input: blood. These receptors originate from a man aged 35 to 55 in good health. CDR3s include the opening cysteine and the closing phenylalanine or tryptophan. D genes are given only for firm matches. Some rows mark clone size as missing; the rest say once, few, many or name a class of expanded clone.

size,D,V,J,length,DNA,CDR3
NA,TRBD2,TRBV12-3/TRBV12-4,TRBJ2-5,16,TGTGCCAGCAGTTTTTCCGGGACTAGCGGGGAGAATGAGCAGTACTTC,CASSFSGTSGENEQYF
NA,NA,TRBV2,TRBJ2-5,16,TGTGCCAGCAGTGAGGGCCCGGGGCCACAAAAAGAGACCCAGTACTTC,CASSEGPGPQKETQYF
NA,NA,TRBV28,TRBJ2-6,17,TGTGCCAGCAGTTTCCCGACAGGACAGTCTGGGGCCAACGTCCTGACTTTC,CASSFPTGQSGANVLTF
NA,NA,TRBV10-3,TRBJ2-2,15,TGTGCCATCAATCTAGCAGGGCTGAACACCGGGGAGCTGTTTTTT,CAINLAGLNTGELFF
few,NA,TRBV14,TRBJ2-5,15,TGTGCCAGCAGCCAAGATTACGGTAGAAAAGAGACCCAGTACTTC,CASSQDYGRKETQYF
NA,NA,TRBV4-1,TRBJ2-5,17,TGCGCCAGCAGCCAAGATTTGTACAGGGCCCGACCGGGAGAGCAGTACTTC,CASSQDLYRARPGEQYF
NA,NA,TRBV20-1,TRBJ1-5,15,TGCAGTGCTAGATATTCCGCGGGGGGCAGGCAGCCCCAGCATTTT,CSARYSAGGRQPQHF
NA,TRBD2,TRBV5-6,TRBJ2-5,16,TGTGCCAGCAGTCGACGACTAGCGGGATTGGTAGAGACCCAGTACTTC,CASSRRLAGLVETQYF
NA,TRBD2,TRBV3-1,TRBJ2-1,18,TGTGCCAGCAGCCAAGACCCAGCGGGAACCATAATAAACAATGAGCAGTTCTTC,CASSQDPAGTIINNEQFF
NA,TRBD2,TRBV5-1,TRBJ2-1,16,TGCGCCAGCAGCTGGGGACTAGCGGGACTATACAATGAGCAGTTCTTC,CASSWGLAGLYNEQFF
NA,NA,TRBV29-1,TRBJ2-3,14,TGCAGCGTCCTTGAGCGGCTAAGCACAGATACGCAGTATTTT,CSVLERLSTDTQYF
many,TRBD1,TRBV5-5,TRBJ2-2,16,TGTGCCAGCAGCTTGATTGCAGGGGGCTACACCGGGGAGCTGTTTTTT,CASSLIAGGYTGELFF
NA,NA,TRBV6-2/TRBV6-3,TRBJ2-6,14,TGTGCCAGCAGAGAGTTCTCTGGGGCCAACGTCCTGACTTTC,CASREFSGANVLTF
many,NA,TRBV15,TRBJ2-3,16,TGTGCCACCAGCAGAGATTTGGAGGGGGGCACAGATACGCAGTATTTT,CATSRDLEGGTDTQYF
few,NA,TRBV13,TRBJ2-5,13,TGTGCCAGCAGCTTGACCGATGCGCAGACCCAGTACTTC,CASSLTDAQTQYF
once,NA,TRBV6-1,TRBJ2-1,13,TGTGCCAGCCTTTTTCGGGGCTCCAATGAGCAGTTCTTC,CASLFRGSNEQFF
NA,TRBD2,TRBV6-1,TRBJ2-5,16,TGTGCCAGCAGTGAAACCGGACTAGCGGGCGGTGGGGCCCAGTACTTC,CASSETGLAGGGAQYF
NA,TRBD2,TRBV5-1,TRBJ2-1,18,TGCGCCAGCAGCTTGGGTAGTAGCGGGGGACCCTCCTACAATGAGCAGTTCTTC,CASSLGSSGGPSYNEQFF
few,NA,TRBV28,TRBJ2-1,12,TGTGCCAGCAGTTCCCCCCCCAATGAGCAGTTCTTC,CASSSPPNEQFF
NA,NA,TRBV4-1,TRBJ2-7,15,TGCGCCAGCAGCCGCGGTAGCGCTAGCTCCTACGAGCAGTACTTC,CASSRGSASSYEQYF
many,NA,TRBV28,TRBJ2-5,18,TGTGCCAGCAGTAGACGTGCTCTGGGCAGGGGGGCGGCGGAGACCCAGTACTTC,CASSRRALGRGAAETQYF
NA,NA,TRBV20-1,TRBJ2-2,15,TGCAGTGCTAGAGGAAGGAGGGTTAATGCCGGGGAGCTGTTTTTT,CSARGRRVNAGELFF
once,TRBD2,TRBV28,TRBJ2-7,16,TGTGCCAGCAGTTCCACTAGCGGGAGGGTCTCCTACGAGCAGTACTTC,CASSSTSGRVSYEQYF
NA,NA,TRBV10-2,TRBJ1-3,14,TGCGCCAGCAGTGAGTCAGGATCCGGAAACACCATATATTTT,CASSESGSGNTIYF
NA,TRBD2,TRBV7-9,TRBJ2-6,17,TGTGCCAGCAGCTCGGGAGGACCGAGCTCTGGGGCCAACGTCCTGACTTTC,CASSSGGPSSGANVLTF
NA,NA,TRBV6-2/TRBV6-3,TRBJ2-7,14,TGTGCCAGCAGTTACTTTACCAACCCCTACGAGCAGTACTTC,CASSYFTNPYEQYF
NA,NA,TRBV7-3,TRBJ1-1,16,TGTGCCAGCAGCTTAAGGGGACCTCCTACGAACACTGAAGCTTTCTTT,CASSLRGPPTNTEAFF
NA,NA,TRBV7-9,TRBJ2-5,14,TGTGCCAGCAGCTTCAGGGGCGACGTCCTCACCCAGTACTTC,CASSFRGDVLTQYF
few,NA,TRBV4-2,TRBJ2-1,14,TGTGCCAGCAGCGCGGGTCCGGGAGCAAATGAGCAGTTCTTC,CASSAGPGANEQFF
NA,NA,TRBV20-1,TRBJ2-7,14,TGCAGTGCTAGAGACGCGGTTCACTCCTACGAGCAGTACTTC,CSARDAVHSYEQYF
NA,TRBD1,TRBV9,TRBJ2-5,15,TGTGCCAGCAGCGTAAGAGAGGGACAGAAAGAGACCCAGTACTTC,CASSVREGQKETQYF
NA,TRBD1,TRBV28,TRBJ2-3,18,TGTGCCAGCAGTTTTAAGCCGGGACAGAGCTTTAGCACAGATACGCAGTATTTT,CASSFKPGQSFSTDTQYF
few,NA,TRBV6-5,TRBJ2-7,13,TGTGCCAGCAGTTACTCTACTTTGACTTCGCAGTACTTC,CASSYSTLTSQYF
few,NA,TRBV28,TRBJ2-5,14,TGTGCCAGCAGTTTCATGGCGGGTCCGGAGACCCAGTACTTC,CASSFMAGPETQYF
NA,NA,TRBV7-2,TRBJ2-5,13,TGTGCCAGCAGTTTACGGGCTGGTGAGACCCAGTACTTC,CASSLRAGETQYF
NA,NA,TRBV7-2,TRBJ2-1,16,TGTGCCAGCAGCTTAGTTGTAGCGGCTTCCTACAATGAGCAGTTCTTC,CASSLVVAASYNEQFF
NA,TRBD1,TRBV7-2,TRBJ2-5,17,TGTACCAGCAGCTTAGCGAGGGGGCGAGTGTCGGGAGAGACCCAGTACTTC,CTSSLARGRVSGETQYF
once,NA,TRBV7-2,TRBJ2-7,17,TGTGCCAGCAGCTTGGGGATACGGGGGAGCTCCTACAATGAGCAGTACTTC,CASSLGIRGSSYNEQYF
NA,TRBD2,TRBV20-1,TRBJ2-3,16,TGCAGTGCTAGAGGTCTAGCGGGAGGACGCACAGATACGCAGTATTTT,CSARGLAGGRTDTQYF
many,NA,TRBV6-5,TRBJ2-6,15,TGTGCCAGCAGTTACGCTAAGGGGGAGGCCAACGTCCTGACTTTC,CASSYAKGEANVLTF
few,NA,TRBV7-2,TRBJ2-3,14,TGTGCCAGCAGCTTAACCGAGGCAGGCGGGACGCAGTATTTT,CASSLTEAGGTQYF